This T cell receptor beta chain was documented in a study of PD-1 blockade in classical Hodgkin lymphoma. The study's findings and limits: Repertoire difference causes, possibly disease activity or prior therapy, remain undefined. It was among complete responders that baseline diversity resembled that of newly diagnosed patients. While CD8+ TCR diversity did not rise significantly by C4D1, CD4+ TCR diversity did.

Germline V gene sequence: CDR1 SEHNR, CDR2 FQNEAQ (reference sequence). The CDR3 sequence is 14 residues long. V gave up 4 bases and J gave up 2 bases; unmatched junction bases: 4. Each of the patients experienced relapse following autologous stem cell transplantation, and their brentuximab vedotin exposure differed. A word on this clone: No antigen is known for it.

Only in-frame clones appear in the TCRdb table, and some are missing; sequencing was by immunoSEQ multiplex PCR. The sample yields around 66,000 clones, 75% to 90% seen once. The sequence was obtained from a human donor with classical Hodgkin lymphoma. The chain joins TRBV7-9 to TRBJ2-7; 8 nucleotides agree with TRBD1. Sequencing was performed on peripheral blood mononuclear cells (PBMCs), taken at baseline. The CDR3 loop is CASSSQGAAYEQYF. Here the CDR3 DNA reads TGTGCCAGCAGCTCTCAGGGGGCTGCCTACGAGCAGTACTTC.